The T cell receptor beta chain under discussion was sequenced for a study of fetal regulatory T cell absence and autoimmunity. General study results and limits: Oligoclonal TCR enrichment in pancreas over cord blood reached over 95-fold for some clones.

CDR1 MNHEY and CDR2 SVGAGI come from the germline V gene. V lost 3 bases to trimming and J lost 2 bases, with 6 bases between them. This CDR3 is built from 13 residues. This clone has only one observation. Antigen: not known. Assay used: immunoSEQ multiplex PCR; TCRdb lists only in-frame clones, some missing. The sample contains about 95,000 clones, 72% of which appear only once. This clonotype was obtained from a male donor with IPEX syndrome. The rearrangement links TRBV6-5 to TRBJ2-3; D uncertain. The sample was pancreas tissue. The CDR3 sequence: CASSYTYTDTQYF. In DNA, the CDR3 is TGTGCCAGCAGTTATACCTACACAGATACGCAGTATTTT.